One and the same sample provided the 11 T cell receptor beta chains below, sequenced in a study of neurological immune-mediated disorders. TCRdb re-derived calls from the 5' RACE reads in MiXCR, one entry per CDR3 protein. This sample has more than 45,000 distinct CDR3 sequences, with about 3.5% found just once. Sequencing was carried out using PBMCs. Receptor source: a man in his forties with multiple sclerosis.

This clonotype was seen at least ten times. This chain's CDR3 is CASSPMDGEAFF. In nucleotides, the CDR3 is TGTGCCAGCAGCCCAATGGACGGTGAAGCTTTCTTT. This chain connects TRBV5-5 to TRBJ1-1; no definite D call. This CDR3 is 12 amino acids long. V lost 4 bases, J lost 7 bases, and 11 bases lay in between. Looked up from germline, CDR1 is SGHKS and CDR2 is YYEKEE (reference sequence).

The table lists this clonotype with many counts. This chain links TRBV3-1 with TRBJ2-3; D ambiguous. The V gene lost 0 bases and the J gene lost 14 bases, with 12 bases spanning the gap. CDR3 length: 12 amino acids. From germline, CDR1 is LGHDT and CDR2 YNNKEL (reference sequence). The CDR3 DNA follows: TGTGCCAGCAGCCAAGAAAGGAGTAACTGGTATTTT. Its translation is CASSQERSNWYF.

In this sample, this clonotype turned up many times. CDR3 region: CASSQGLAGGHNEQFF. CDR3 DNA sequence: TGTGCCAGCAGCCAAGGACTAGCGGGGGGCCACAATGAGCAGTTCTTC. The V call is TRBV4-2, the J call TRBJ2-1; TRBD2 aligns across 13 bases. After removal of 1 base from V and 5 bases from J, the junction contained 2 bases not matched to a gene. CDR3 length: 16 amino acids. Germline V gene sequence: CDR1 LGHNA, CDR2 YNFKEQ.

In the case of this clonotype: The CDR3 ends on some other residue instead of the conserved phenylalanine or tryptophan, so this is likely a read error. This chain joins TRBV29-1 and TRBJ2-5; 11 bases match TRBD2. V lost 3 bases, J lost 4 bases, and 7 bases stayed unmatched. This CDR3 is 15 amino acids long. CDR1 is SQVTM, CDR2 ANQGSEA, per germline. The CDR3 coding sequence is TGCAGCGTTGATTATAGCGGGGGGGCCGGAGAGACCCAGTACAAC. Translating it yields CSVDYSGGAGETQYN.

This clonotype was seen many times. This chain uses TRBV20-1 with TRBJ1-1; no reliable D call. The germline V gene encodes CDR1 DFQATT and CDR2 SNEGSKA (reference sequence). V lost 1 base, J lost 6 bases, and 9 bases lay in between. This CDR3 region has 12 residues. The CDR3 DNA sequence: TGCAGTGCTAGAGGGCACGGGGCTGAAGCTTTCTTT. Amino acids: CSARGHGAEAFF.

In its sample, this clonotype was seen many times. The chain links TRBV21-1 to TRBJ2-5; TRBD1, the table's D call, was not compared with the DNA. TRBV21-1 is assigned pseudogene status. The CDR3 has 12 amino acids. The CDR3, as DNA: TGTGCCAGCAGCAGACAGCAAGAGACCCAGTACTTC. This codes for CASSRQQETQYF.

This clonotype was counted ten times or more. The chain couples TRBV20-1 to TRBJ2-7, with no clear D. This CDR3 has 18 amino acids. Germline CDR1 DFQATT, CDR2 SNEGSKA (reference sequence). Trimming left V 0 bases short and J 2 bases short, with 23 bases between. CDR3 in amino acids: CSARDLDSSEKSPYEQYF. Here the CDR3 DNA reads TGCAGTGCTAGAGATCTGGATTCTTCTGAAAAGAGCCCCTACGAGCAGTACTTC.

Worth noting for this clonotype: The junction departs from the called germline gene at one end, perhaps through a read error. The J gene is TRBJ1-5, the V gene TRBV7-2, with a weak D call TRBD1 (6 bases). Germline CDR1 and CDR2: SGHTA and FQGNSA. The CDR3 length is 14 residues. This CDR3 is CASSSDSGNQPQNF. CDR3 DNA: TGTGCCAGCAGCTCGGACAGCGGCAATCAGCCCCAGAATTTT.

This clonotype was seen many times. CDR3 nucleotides: TGTGCCAGCAGTGCTGGGGGGCGGACTGAAGCTTTCTTT. Protein product: CASSAGGRTEAFF. J is TRBJ1-1 and V is TRBV7-3, with D maybe TRBD1 (6 bases). The CDR3 is made up of 13 amino acids. Trimming cost V 6 bases and J 5 bases, with 13 bases left between them. Per the germline V gene, CDR1 is SGHTA and CDR2 is FQGTGA.

Ten or more counts support this clonotype. A junction end diverges from the germline sequence, so it may reflect a read error. The chain uses TRBV5-1 and TRBJ1-5; no definite D call. Germline V gives CDR1 SGHRS, CDR2 YFSETQ. CDR3 length: 13 residues. The CDR3 reads CASSLEGSQPQNF. CDR3 bases: TGCGCCAGCAGCTTGGAGGGTAGTCAGCCCCAGAATTTT.

This clonotype was observed at least ten times. V usage is TRBV5-1 and J usage is TRBJ2-3; 8 nucleotides agree with TRBD1. Trimming took 0 bases from V and 2 from J; bases not matched to a gene: 2. The CDR3 totals 15 residues. Looked up from germline, CDR1 is SGHRS and CDR2 is YFSETQ. The CDR3 spells CASSLGGQATDTQYF. The CDR3 nucleotides read TGCGCCAGCAGCTTGGGGGGACAGGCCACAGATACGCAGTATTTT.